A selection of T cell receptor beta chains follows, all from one sample in a study of T cell repertoires in cytomegalovirus infection. TCRdb passed the reads through MiXCR, listing each CDR3 protein once. Here the sample spans more than 150,000 distinct CDR3 sequences, approximately 19% being singletons. Sequencing was carried out using PBMCs. The receptors originated from a human donor in good health (CMV status not recorded). Some clones in this sample may be carry-over from other donors' samples. The CDR3 runs from the conserved cysteine through the conserved F or W. D genes are given only for firm matches. The size of a clone is reported for some rows only, either as once, few or many, or as a class for expanded clones.

j_call: TRBJ2-7; d_call: NA; clone_size: few; v_call: TRBV7-8; cdr3_nt: TGTGCCAGCAGCGCCTTGACCTTAGCCTACGAGCAGTACTTC; cdr3_aa: CASSALTLAYEQYF
j_call: TRBJ2-1; d_call: TRBD2; clone_size: few; v_call: TRBV28; cdr3_nt: TGTGCCAGCAGCTCACCGGGTTTTCCGGGACTAGCGGTTGTCAATGAGCAGTTCTTC; cdr3_aa: CASSSPGFPGLAVVNEQFF
j_call: TRBJ1-3; d_call: NA; clone_size: few; v_call: TRBV30; cdr3_nt: TGTGCCTGGAGTCCCCGCTCTGGAAACACCATATATTTT; cdr3_aa: CAWSPRSGNTIYF
j_call: TRBJ2-3; d_call: NA; clone_size: many; v_call: TRBV7-2; cdr3_nt: TGTGCCAGCAGCTTGGAACAATCAACAGATACGCAGTATTTT; cdr3_aa: CASSLEQSTDTQYF
j_call: TRBJ1-1; d_call: NA; clone_size: NA; v_call: TRBV5-1; cdr3_nt: TGCGCCAGCAGCGTCCAGGGCCCTGAAGCTTTCTTT; cdr3_aa: CASSVQGPEAFF
j_call: TRBJ1-5; d_call: NA; clone_size: many; v_call: TRBV12-3/TRBV12-4; cdr3_nt: TGTGCCAGCAGCACTGGCAATCAGCCCCAGCATTTT; cdr3_aa: CASSTGNQPQHF
j_call: TRBJ1-2; d_call: NA; clone_size: NA; v_call: TRBV19; cdr3_nt: TGTGCCAGTAGTACCCATTCTTCGGACGGGACCATGGGTGGCTACACCTTC; cdr3_aa: CASSTHSSDGTMGGYTF
j_call: TRBJ1-1; d_call: TRBD1; clone_size: many; v_call: TRBV25-1; cdr3_nt: TGTGCCAGCAGTTCGGACAGGGGCCGATCGAACACTGAAGCTTTCTTT; cdr3_aa: CASSSDRGRSNTEAFF
j_call: TRBJ1-1; d_call: TRBD1; clone_size: many; v_call: TRBV7-2; cdr3_nt: TGTGCCAGCAGCCCAGGGGACAGGGCGGCTGAAGCTTTCTTT; cdr3_aa: CASSPGDRAAEAFF
j_call: TRBJ1-5; d_call: TRBD1; clone_size: NA; v_call: TRBV4-1; cdr3_nt: TGCGCCAGCAGCCAGGGAGACAGGGCGGATCAGCCCCAGCATTTT; cdr3_aa: CASSQGDRADQPQHF
j_call: TRBJ2-2; d_call: NA; clone_size: many; v_call: TRBV7-3; cdr3_nt: TGTGCCAGCAGCTTATACCGCCCCGGGGAGCTGTTTTTT; cdr3_aa: CASSLYRPGELFF
j_call: TRBJ2-7; d_call: NA; clone_size: many; v_call: TRBV7-8; cdr3_nt: TGTGCCAGCAGCTTAGTTGGGGCAGGATGGAACTACGAGCAGTACTTC; cdr3_aa: CASSLVGAGWNYEQYF
j_call: TRBJ2-5; d_call: NA; clone_size: few; v_call: TRBV20-1; cdr3_nt: TGCAGTGCTGCTCGACAGGTTGGCCAAGAGACCCAGTACTTC; cdr3_aa: CSAARQVGQETQYF